These T cell receptor beta chains were read from a single sample in a study of CD8 T cells in ankylosing spondylitis. TCRdb redid the calling of the 5' RACE reads with MiXCR, one entry per CDR3 protein. The sample contains about 800,000 distinct CDR3 sequences, approximately 12% of which appear only once. The sample was blood, either unsorted or a sorted T cell fraction (not recorded which). The origin of the receptors is a male donor with ankylosing spondylitis. The CDR3 runs from the conserved cysteine through the conserved F or W. A D gene is named only where the DNA matches it firmly. Size values are once, few and many counts, or a class for expanded clones, and some rows have none.

j_call,v_call,clone_size,d_call,cdr3_nt,cdr3_aa
TRBJ2-7,TRBV9,few,.,TGTGCCAGCAGCGTAGAAGGGGGTGTTGGCGAGCAGTACTTC,CASSVEGGVGEQYF
TRBJ2-7,TRBV20-1,.,.,TGCAGTGCTAGATCTCGGGACTTGCCAGCAGGGCAGTACTTC,CSARSRDLPAGQYF
TRBJ2-1,TRBV25-1,many,TRBD2,TGTGCCAGCAGTGAACCCCCTCCAGCGGGAGGTTACAATGAGCAGTTCTTC,CASSEPPPAGGYNEQFF
TRBJ2-1,TRBV20-1,few,TRBD1,TGCAGTGCGGGTACAGGGGCCTTTACCTACAATGAGCAGTTCTTC,CSAGTGAFTYNEQFF
TRBJ1-5,TRBV20-1,few,.,TGCAGTGCTAGTAGTGGGGACACCACGTATAGCAATCAGCCCCAGCATTTT,CSASSGDTTYSNQPQHF
TRBJ2-1,TRBV7-8,.,.,TGTGCCAGCAGCCAGAGGCAGGGCACCTACAATGAGCAGTTCTTC,CASSQRQGTYNEQFF
TRBJ1-1,TRBV11-1,many,.,TGTGCCAGCAGCCGTGGCGGAGTCGAAGCTTTCTTT,CASSRGGVEAFF
TRBJ2-5,TRBV7-3,.,TRBD2,TGTGCCAGCAGCTCGGGACTAGCGAGGGGTGTGGAGACCCAGTACTTC,CASSSGLARGVETQYF
TRBJ2-2,TRBV7-2,.,.,TGTGCCAGCAGGCGGACCCCCTCAGGCACCGGGGAGCTGTTTTTT,CASRRTPSGTGELFF
TRBJ1-1,TRBV20-1,.,.,TGCAGTGCTAGAAAAATAAGGAACACTGAAGCTTTCTTT,CSARKIRNTEAFF
TRBJ2-1,TRBV11-3,.,.,TGTGCCAGCAGCTCCTGGGGCGGATCCAATGAGCAGTTCTTC,CASSSWGGSNEQFF
TRBJ1-3,TRBV5-1,many,TRBD1,TGCGCCAGCAGCTCCCGGGACAGTCGCGGAAACACCATATATTTT,CASSSRDSRGNTIYF
TRBJ1-1,TRBV20-1,few,.,TGCAGTGCTGATGGGGCCGTGAACACTGAAGCTTTCTTT,CSADGAVNTEAFF
TRBJ2-7,TRBV7-9,many,TRBD2,TGTGCCAGCAGCATCACTAGCGCTAGCTCCTACGAGCAGTACTTC,CASSITSASSYEQYF
TRBJ2-5,TRBV7-7,.,TRBD2,TGTGCTAGCAGCTTTCGCGGGAGGGCCGGTAGAGAGACCCAGTACTTC,CASSFRGRAGRETQYF
TRBJ2-3,TRBV7-9,few,.,TGTGCCAGCAGCTTACTAAGGGAGAGGGGAGCAGATACGCAGTATTTT,CASSLLRERGADTQYF
TRBJ1-5,TRBV6-5,few,.,TGTGCCAGCAGTTACTCGAGAGTAGGGGATCAGCCCCAGCATTTT,CASSYSRVGDQPQHF
TRBJ2-7,TRBV5-1,many,TRBD2,TGCGCCAGCAGCTCGGAGGCTAGCGGGAGGAAGTACTTC,CASSSEASGRKYF
TRBJ2-5,TRBV7-2,.,TRBD2,TGTGCCAGCAGGTTCGGGACTAGCGGGGGACAGACCCAGTACTTC,CASRFGTSGGQTQYF
TRBJ2-3,TRBV15,few,.,TGTGCCACCAGCCCGCGATTCACAGATACGCAGTATTTT,CATSPRFTDTQYF
TRBJ2-3,TRBV6-1,few,TRBD2,TGTGCCAGCAGACCGGGACTAGCGGCTGTTACGCAGTATTTT,CASRPGLAAVTQYF
TRBJ2-1,TRBV5-1,many,TRBD2,TGCGCCAGCCGGCTCGGGACTAGCGGTTACAATGAGCAGTTCTTC,CASRLGTSGYNEQFF
TRBJ2-4,TRBV5-1,.,TRBD1,TGCGCCAGCAGCCCCGGGACAGTTCAAAACATTCAGTACTTC,CASSPGTVQNIQYF
TRBJ2-3,TRBV20-1,.,TRBD2,TGCAGTGCTAGTGTCCTAGCGGGAGTTCGGACAGATACGCAGTATTTT,CSASVLAGVRTDTQYF
TRBJ2-1,TRBV28,few,TRBD2,TGTGCCAGCATCCTGACTAGCGGCATGCCCAATGAGCAGTTCTTC,CASILTSGMPNEQFF
TRBJ2-7,TRBV7-2,few,TRBD2,TGTGCCAGCAGCTTTGGGACTAGCGGGATGGTGCAGTACTTC,CASSFGTSGMVQYF
TRBJ1-2,TRBV9,few,.,TGTGCCAGCAGCGTCCCAGGGGCCTATGGCTACACCTTC,CASSVPGAYGYTF
TRBJ1-1,TRBV29-1,many,.,TGCAGCGCCCGGGACCCGCGGAACACTGAAGCTTTCTTT,CSARDPRNTEAFF
TRBJ2-3,TRBV9,.,.,TGTGCCAGCAGCGTAGGGGGGACGACAGATACGCAGTATTTT,CASSVGGTTDTQYF
TRBJ2-5,TRBV27,few,.,TGTGCCAGCAGCATCGGGACTGACGGAGAGACCCAGTACTTC,CASSIGTDGETQYF
TRBJ2-7,TRBV7-2,.,TRBD2,TGTGCCAGCAGCTTAACACCCGGGGGGGCTTCCGAGCAGTACTTC,CASSLTPGGASEQYF
TRBJ1-2,TRBV20-1,.,TRBD1,TGCAGTGCTAGAGACCAGGGGGCAGTTGGCTACACCTTC,CSARDQGAVGYTF
TRBJ1-4,TRBV5-1,.,.,TGCGCCAGCAGCTCCGGTGGGGGGGACGAAAAACTGTTTTTT,CASSSGGGDEKLFF
TRBJ2-7,TRBV5-5,.,.,TGTGCCAGCAGCTCTATTTCGAGCTCCTACGAGCAGTACTTC,CASSSISSSYEQYF
TRBJ2-1,TRBV7-9,few,.,TGTGCCAGCAGCTTAAACGCGGCTGAGCAGTTCTTC,CASSLNAAEQFF
TRBJ2-5,TRBV20-1,many,.,TGCAGTGCTGCAAAGGGAGAGACCCAGTACTTC,CSAAKGETQYF
TRBJ2-3,TRBV12-3/TRBV12-4,many,TRBD2,TGTGCCAGCAGTTTATCTTTCCGGGCGGGGGGGAGAGATACGCAGTATTTT,CASSLSFRAGGRDTQYF
TRBJ2-1,TRBV20-1,.,TRBD2,TGCAGTGCTAAGGGGACTAGCGGGCTGTATGAGCAGTTCTTC,CSAKGTSGLYEQFF
TRBJ1-6,TRBV12-3/TRBV12-4,few,.,TGTGCCAGCCAAGCAAACCCTAATTCACCCCTCCACTTT,CASQANPNSPLHF
TRBJ2-3,TRBV6-1,many,.,TGTGCCAGCAGTGCTCTGGGGACAGATACGCAGTATTTT,CASSALGTDTQYF
TRBJ1-5,TRBV2,.,.,TGTGCCAGCAACCCCTTCAATCAGCCCCAGCATTTT,CASNPFNQPQHF
TRBJ2-7,TRBV4-3,few,.,TGCGCCAGCAGCCAAAGGAAGGAGAGCTCCTACGAGCAGTACTTC,CASSQRKESSYEQYF